Listed here are 16 T cell receptor beta chains from one sample, sequenced in a study of T cells in Graves' hyperthyroidism and ophthalmopathy. Amplified TCR beta CDR3 regions derived from RNA transcripts. With the HTBI primer set, the TCR CDR3 went through a first round of RT-PCR. TCRdb re-analysed the multiplex PCR reads in MiXCR, keeping a single row per CDR3 protein. Here the sample spans 600,000 to 750,000 distinct CDR3 sequences, 17% being singletons. The sample comprised blood. The receptors originated from a man aged 50-59 years with Graves' hyperthyroidism.

Here the CDR3 DNA reads TGCAGCGTCCGAACTAGCCCCGGGCAGTACTTC. The encoded protein is CSVRTSPGQYF. The V and J genes are TRBV29-1 and TRBJ2-7, with a weak D call TRBD2 (6 bases). This CDR3 has 11 residues. V lost 6 bases and J 9 bases, leaving 15 bases between the germline ends. Germline-derived CDR1 and CDR2 are SQVTM and ANQGSEA.

This clonotype was counted between two and nine times. CDR3 bases: TGTGCCTGCACCCCCGGAGCAGCGGGAGCGGCAGATACGCAGTATTTT. It specifies CACTPGAAGAADTQYF. The V and J genes are TRBV30 and TRBJ2-3, with TRBD2 matching over 8 bases. The CDR3 has 16 residues. With V trimmed by 6 bases and J by 4 bases, 15 bases remained unmatched. From germline, CDR1 is GTSNPN and CDR2 SVGIG (reference sequence).

This chain links TRBV24-1 with TRBJ2-3; D gene unclear. V gave up 5 bases and J gave up 13 bases, with 9 bases separating them. Germline lookup yields CDR1 KGHDR and CDR2 SFDVKD. This CDR3 contains 10 residues. The chain's CDR3 is CATSAHHKYF. In nucleotides, the CDR3 is TGTGCCACCAGTGCCCACCACAAGTATTTT.

Only a few counts were recorded for this clonotype. The V gene is TRBV20-1, the J gene TRBJ2-7; D is uncertain. Germline lookup yields CDR1 DFQATT and CDR2 SNEGSKA (reference sequence). Trimming took 1 base from V and 3 from J, leaving 19 bases between them. The CDR3 totals 16 residues. The CDR3: CSARVIEDRYHYEQYF. The CDR3 DNA sequence: TGCAGTGCTAGAGTAATTGAGGACCGATATCACTACGAGCAGTACTTC.

The chain recombines TRBV12-3 or TRBV12-4 with TRBJ2-7; TRBD1 aligns across 8 bases. The V gene end was trimmed by 9 bases and the J gene end by 6 bases; junction bases not matched to a gene: 4. This CDR3 has 11 residues. CDR3 amino acids: CASKQGVEQYF. The CDR3 coding sequence is TGTGCCAGTAAACAGGGGGTCGAGCAGTACTTC.

This rearrangement joins TRBV9 to TRBJ2-2; TRBD2 might be the D (5 bases). This CDR3 is 16 amino acids long. In germline, CDR1 is SGDLS, CDR2 YYNGEE. The V end was cut by 3 bases, the J end by 0 bases, with 12 bases between. The CDR3 spells CASSGLVRANTGELFF. The CDR3 DNA sequence: TGTGCCAGCAGCGGGTTAGTGCGGGCGAACACCGGGGAGCTGTTTTTT.

In its sample, this clonotype was seen once. CDR3 nucleotides: TGCGCCAGCAGCCAACACACAGGGGTTGAAAAACTGTTTTTT. As protein: CASSQHTGVEKLFF. The J gene is TRBJ1-4, the V gene TRBV4-3; 7 bases are shared with TRBD1. Unmatched junction bases numbered 4, after V lost 2 bases and J lost 7 bases. CDR1 is LGHNA and CDR2 is YSLEER in the germline V gene. This CDR3 is built from 14 residues.

Only a few counts were recorded for this clonotype. This chain links TRBV6-2 or TRBV6-3 with TRBJ1-2; no clear D gene. The germline V and J ends were trimmed by 6 bases and 2 bases, with 16 bases remaining between them. CDR1 and CDR2 (germline): MNHEY, SVGEGT. CDR3 length: 15 amino acids. CDR3 residues: CASSPVQMINYGYTF. CDR3 bases: TGTGCCAGCAGCCCCGTACAGATGATAAACTATGGCTACACCTTC.

This rearrangement joins TRBV3-1 to TRBJ2-7; 8 bases fit TRBD2. CDR1 and CDR2 from the germline V gene are LGHDT and YNNKEL (reference sequence). V shed 8 bases and J 3 bases; nucleotides not matched to a gene: 9. The CDR3 totals 14 residues. The CDR3 sequence: CASPHGGRFYEQYF. CDR3 coding DNA: TGTGCCAGCCCGCATGGCGGGAGGTTCTACGAGCAGTACTTC.

This clonotype was observed many times. The chain couples TRBV28 to TRBJ2-5; 7 bases line up with TRBD2. The CDR3 contains 15 residues. Germline CDR1 reads MDHEN; CDR2 reads SYDVKM. V lost 1 base to trimming and J lost 4 bases; unmatched junction nucleotides: 6. CDR3 region: CASSLFSPGGETQYF. CDR3 bases: TGTGCCAGCAGTTTATTTTCCCCGGGGGGAGAGACCCAGTACTTC.

The chain is built from TRBV6-5 and TRBJ2-1, with 13 bases aligning to TRBD2. Germline V gives CDR1 MNHEY, CDR2 SVGAGI. The CDR3 spans 16 residues. V lost 8 bases and J lost 6; bases outside the gene matches: 10. CDR3 amino acids: CASGTSGRARLNEQFF. The DNA of the CDR3 is TGTGCCAGCGGTACTAGCGGGAGGGCTCGGCTCAATGAGCAGTTCTTC.

V gene TRBV7-9 combines with J gene TRBJ1-6; D is uncertain. CDR1 is SEHNR, CDR2 FQNEAQ, per germline (reference sequence). Trimming left V 4 bases short and J 6 bases short, with 4 bases between. The CDR3 has 12 amino acids. This chain's CDR3 is CASSSINSPLHF. The CDR3 nucleotides are TGTGCCAGCAGCTCCATTAATTCACCCCTCCACTTT.

This clonotype was seen more than once but under ten times. This chain uses TRBV30 with TRBJ2-3, with D unresolved. This CDR3 is 16 amino acids long. The germline V gene encodes CDR1 GTSNPN and CDR2 SVGIG (reference sequence). Trimming took 1 base from V and 0 from J, leaving 14 bases between them. CDR3 sequence (DNA): TGTGCCTGGAGTGATAGTTCGAACCCAAGCACAGATACGCAGTATTTT. Amino acids: CAWSDSSNPSTDTQYF. Full variable domain (rest looked up from reference TRBV30 and TRBJ2-3): SQTIHQWPATLVQPVGSPLSLECTVEGTSNPNLYWYRQAAGRGLQLLFYSVGIGQISSEVPQNLSASRPQDRQFILSSKKLLLSDSGFYLCAWSDSSNPSTDTQYFGPGTRLTVL.

This clonotype has ten or more counts. The chain is built from TRBV19 and TRBJ2-2; perhaps D is TRBD1 or TRBD2 (5 bases each). CDR1 and CDR2 from the germline V gene are LNHDA and SQIVND (reference sequence). The CDR3 totals 16 residues. V lost 7 bases, J lost 6 bases, and 21 bases lay in between. The CDR3 is CASTTLGTHGAGELFF. CDR3 sequence (DNA): TGTGCCAGTACTACGCTCGGGACCCATGGGGCCGGGGAGCTGTTTTTT.

This clonotype was counted many times. V gene TRBV28 combines with J gene TRBJ2-3; D not certain. The CDR3 is 16 amino acids. Germline V CDR1 and CDR2: MDHEN, SYDVKM. V gave up 5 bases and J gave up 4 bases, with 19 bases separating them. The CDR3 DNA is TGTGCCAGCAGTGGCCCCTCAGGACGGTTAGCAGATACGCAGTATTTT. Translated: CASSGPSGRLADTQYF.

Only a few counts were recorded for this clonotype. The V and J genes are TRBV20-1 and TRBJ2-1; TRBD2 matches 11 bases. The CDR3 totals 15 residues. The V gene's germline CDR1 is DFQATT and CDR2 SNEGSKA (reference sequence). The V segment lost 5 bases and the J segment 7 bases; nucleotides outside the gene matches: 10. The DNA for the CDR3 is TGCAGTGCTCCGACTAGCGGGACCACCTGGAATGAGCAGTTCTTC. This translates into CSAPTSGTTWNEQFF.